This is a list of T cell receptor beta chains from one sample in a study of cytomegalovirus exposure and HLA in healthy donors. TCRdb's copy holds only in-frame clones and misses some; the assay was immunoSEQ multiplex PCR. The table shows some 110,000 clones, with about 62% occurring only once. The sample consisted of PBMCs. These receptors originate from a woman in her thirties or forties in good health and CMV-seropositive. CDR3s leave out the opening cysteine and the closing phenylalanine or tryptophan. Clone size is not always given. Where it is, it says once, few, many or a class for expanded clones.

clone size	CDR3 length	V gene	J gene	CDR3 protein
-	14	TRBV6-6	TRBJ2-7	ASSYEAGGSGYEQY
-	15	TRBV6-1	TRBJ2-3	ASSEVPDRGRTDTQY
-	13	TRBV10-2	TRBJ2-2	ASSAGREMPGELF
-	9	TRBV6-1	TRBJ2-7	ASSSAYEQY
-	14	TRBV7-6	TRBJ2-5	ASSPVSGLYQETQY
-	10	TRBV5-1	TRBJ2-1	ASSLDLGEQF
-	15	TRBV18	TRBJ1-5	ASSPVGQTFSNQPQH
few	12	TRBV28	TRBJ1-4	ASSLRGRNEKLF
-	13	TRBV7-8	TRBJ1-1	ASSLGEIPGTEAF
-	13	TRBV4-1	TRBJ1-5	ASSQIATGEQPQH
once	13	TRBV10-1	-	ASSEGDRGGYEQY
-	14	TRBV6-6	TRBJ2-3	ASSYPPLDREDTQY
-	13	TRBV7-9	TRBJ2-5	ASSLAWQGEETQY
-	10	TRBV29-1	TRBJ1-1	TAGDRMSAAF
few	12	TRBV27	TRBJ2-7	ASSSGTSMYEQY
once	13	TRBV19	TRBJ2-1	ASSIRTLPYNEQF
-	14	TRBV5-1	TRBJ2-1	ASSFNRGSTYNEQF
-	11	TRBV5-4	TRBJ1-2	ASSGDSNYGYT
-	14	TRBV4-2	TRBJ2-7	ASSQEIGLADYEQY
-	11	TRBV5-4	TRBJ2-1	ASSPDRDNEQF
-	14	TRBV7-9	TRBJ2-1	SSSPLAQSSYNEQF
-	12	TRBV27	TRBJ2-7	ASSLRGRAHEQY
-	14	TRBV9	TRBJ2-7	ASSASLAGRFYEQY
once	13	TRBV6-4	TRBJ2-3	ASSDGAGPGDTQY
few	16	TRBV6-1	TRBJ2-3	ASSEAPRQGPSTDTQY
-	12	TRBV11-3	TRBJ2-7	ASSTTGGVSEQY
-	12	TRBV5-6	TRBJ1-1	ASSPVGWQGEAF
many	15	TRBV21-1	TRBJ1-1	ASSTLPDRGLGTEAF
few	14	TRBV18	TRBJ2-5	ASSPPSGGAKETQY
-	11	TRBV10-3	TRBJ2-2	AISDRNTGELF
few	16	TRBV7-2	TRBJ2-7	ASSLEASGGYTPYEQY
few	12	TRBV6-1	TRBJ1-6	ASSPGTVNSPLH
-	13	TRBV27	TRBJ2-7	ASSSGQGSSYEQY
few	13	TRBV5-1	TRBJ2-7	ASRQSLTQTYEQY
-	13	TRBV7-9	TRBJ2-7	ASSLAARGPSEQY
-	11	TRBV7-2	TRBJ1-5	ASSRQGDQPQH
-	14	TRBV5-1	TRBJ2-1	ASSRIPGTAYNEQF